The 11 T cell receptor beta chains reported below all come from one sample, sequenced in a study of OX40 agonist ivuxolimab in advanced cancers. Profiling relied on immunoSEQ multiplex PCR, and the TCRdb table lists in-frame clones only, not all of them. In the table there are 75,000 to 100,000 clones, about nine tenths of which are singletons. The sequencing used CD4+ or CD8+ T cells sorted from blood, collected in a trial of the OX40 agonist ivuxolimab. These receptors all come from an adult with an advanced solid tumor such as melanoma, head and neck, liver or kidney cancer.

The CDR3 DNA follows: TGCAGCGTTGAAAGGGACCGCGGGGGGACCCAGTACTTC. Amino acid sequence: CSVERDRGGTQYF. This chain joins TRBV29-1 and TRBJ2-5; 7 bases are shared with TRBD2. With 2 bases clipped from V and 7 bases from J, the junction kept 7 bases outside the gene matches. From germline, CDR1 is SQVTM and CDR2 ANQGSEA. The CDR3 totals 13 residues.

The chain has TRBV7-2 and TRBJ1-1; 7 nucleotides match TRBD1. The CDR3 has 15 residues. Germline V gene data show CDR1 as SGHTA and CDR2 as FQGNSA. The V segment lost 6 bases and the J segment 1 base; nucleotides outside the gene matches: 8. CDR3 DNA: TGTGCCAGCAGGAGAGGCAGGACAGGGAACACTGAAGCTTTCTTT. This encodes CASRRGRTGNTEAFF.

This clone was found a few times. V is TRBV4-1 and J is TRBJ2-7; weak D call: TRBD2 (5 bases). The CDR3 consists of 16 residues. Trimming took 0 bases from V and 2 from J, leaving 14 bases between them. Germline V gene data show CDR1 as MGHRA and CDR2 as YSYEKL. The CDR3 loop reads CASSQDRTPPPYEQYF. In nucleotides, the CDR3 is TGCGCCAGCAGCCAAGATCGGACTCCACCTCCCTACGAGCAGTACTTC.

The gene calls are TRBV19 and TRBJ1-5; weak D call: TRBD1 (6 bases). Germline-derived CDR1 and CDR2 are LNHDA and SQIVND (reference sequence). The CDR3 length is 14 residues. The V end lost 5 bases, the J end lost 5 bases, and 13 bases lay between the germline ends. The CDR3 sequence: CASSDQGQDQPQHF. CDR3 in DNA: TGTGCCAGTAGTGATCAGGGACAAGATCAGCCCCAGCATTTT.

This clone was recorded a few times. The chain links TRBV2 to TRBJ2-1, with a possible D match to TRBD2 (6 bases). Germline V gives CDR1 SNHLY, CDR2 FYNNEI. V shed 0 bases and J shed 5 bases, with 8 bases lying between them. The CDR3 is made up of 14 amino acids. The CDR3 reads CASSEARGNNEQFF. Written as DNA, the CDR3 is TGTGCCAGCAGTGAAGCGCGGGGAAACAATGAGCAGTTCTTC.

This clone was detected only once. V gene TRBV5-1 combines with J gene TRBJ2-7; 9 positions match TRBD2. The V gene's germline CDR1 is SGHRS and CDR2 YFSETQ. The CDR3 contains 16 residues. Trimming removed 6 bases from V and 6 bases from J; junction bases left unmatched: 16. This CDR3 reads CASTDTTLAGWGEQYF. The CDR3 DNA follows: TGCGCCAGCACCGACACTACGCTAGCGGGATGGGGCGAGCAGTACTTC.

This clone was observed a single time. The chain has TRBV20-1 and TRBJ2-1; D is perhaps TRBD1 (6 bases). The V and J ends lost 6 bases and 10 bases respectively, with 10 bases between them. CDR1 DFQATT and CDR2 SNEGSKA come from the germline V gene (reference sequence). The CDR3 totals 10 residues. This chain's CDR3 is CSAGTREQFF. The DNA of the CDR3 is TGCAGTGCGGGGACACGGGAGCAGTTCTTC.

The sample holds a few counts of this clone. The rearrangement uses TRBV2 and TRBJ2-1; D is unclear. CDR1 and CDR2 from the germline V gene are SNHLY and FYNNEI. CDR3 size: 13 residues. Trimming took 2 bases from V and 6 from J, leaving 8 bases between them. The CDR3 loop reads CASSETRSNEQFF. The CDR3 DNA sequence: TGTGCCAGCAGTGAAACCAGGTCCAATGAGCAGTTCTTC.

This chain uses TRBV29-1 with TRBJ2-5; D possibly matches TRBD1 or TRBD2 (6 bases each). Trimming shortened V by 5 bases and J by 2 bases, and 12 bases separated the two germline ends. Germline lookup yields CDR1 SQVTM and CDR2 ANQGSEA. There are 13 residues in the CDR3. The DNA for the CDR3 is TGCAGCGTTTCAAGGGGGGCGCAAGAGACCCAGTACTTC. Translation gives CSVSRGAQETQYF. Supplemented by reference TRBV29-1 and TRBJ2-5, the full variable domain reads SAVISQKPSRDICQRGTSLTIQCQVDSQVTMMFWYRQQPGQSLTLIATANQGSEATYESGFVIDKFPISRPNLTFSTLTVSNMSPEDSSIYLCSVSRGAQETQYFGPGTRLLVL.

V and J are TRBV4-2 and TRBJ2-5, with D hard to call. The CDR3 runs 16 residues. The V end lost 0 bases, the J end lost 1 base, and 12 bases lay between the germline ends. Germline values: CDR1 LGHNA, CDR2 YNFKEQ. The CDR3 DNA follows: TGTGCCAGCAGCCAAGATCCCAGCCTGATCCAAGAGACCCAGTACTTC. Its translation is CASSQDPSLIQETQYF.

The chain employs TRBV5-5 and TRBJ1-5; D call uncertain. Germline V gene lookup returns CDR1 SGHKS and CDR2 YYEKEE (reference sequence). The CDR3 totals 15 residues. Trimming removed 4 bases at V and 7 bases at J, with 18 bases between. The CDR3 sequence is CASSAYLGPGQPQHF. The CDR3 region has the DNA TGTGCCAGCAGCGCCTATCTAGGACCGGGGCAGCCCCAGCATTTT.